This T cell receptor beta chain appears in the sequencing data of a study of blood T cells in healthy people across ages (dated by TCRdb to between 2014 and 2017). At the level of the whole study: In model experiments, template switching captured about one uniquely barcoded TCR beta cDNA molecule for every two T cells. Two additional independent replicas of 1 million unique cDNA reads from the same blood draw were analyzed for two donors (one aged 18 to 30 and one aged 80 or older). The donors were split into four age groups: young (average around 17 years), middle-aged (about 40), aged (roughly 60) and long-lived (under 90). The study measured age-related changes in TCR beta repertoire diversity using deep sequencing normalized with unique cDNA molecular identifiers. To avoid experimental bias, donors of different ages were randomly spread across the sequencing lanes.

What the study reported, not specific to this receptor: Compared with the aged group, the long-lived group had more naive CD4+ T cells, fewer expanded clones and increased TCR diversity, a pattern suggesting age selection. Estimates of total diversity based on one million sequenced T cells were regarded as lower bounds and as underestimates. Because profiling used bulk unsorted PBMCs, naive and antigen-experienced compartments could not be compared conclusively. There was a strong correlation between observed TCR beta diversity and the percentage of naive T cells measured by flow cytometry. Observed TCR beta diversity per million T cells fell roughly linearly with age, and a significant reduction was already apparent by age around 40. Donor CMV infection status was unknown, potentially confounding age-related changes in expanded clonotypes.

Comment on this clonotype: The antigen it binds to is not known. No base quality information exists; no much larger clone differs at one position.

Sequences SGHAT (CDR1) and FQNNGV (CDR2) are obtained from the germline V gene. The CDR3 spans 16 residues, from the cysteine through the phenylalanine. The DNA shown is the 48-base CDR3, in frame from base 1. V and J are trimmed by 1 base and 8 bases, and the gene matches miss 9 bases of the junction. The library was produced with 5' RACE. The sequencer was an Illumina HiSeq 2500. A second PCR of about 6 to 12 cycles was run with a J-beta primer mix and a sample-barcoded 5' primer. Each TCR beta cDNA molecule received a unique molecular identifier from a template-switch 5' adaptor carrying 12 random nucleotides. At least 3 million CDR3-containing paired-end reads were obtained from each sample. First-strand cDNA was synthesized from all RNA with the Mint cDNA synthesis kit, primed by a TRBC-specific oligonucleotide. After uracil-DNA glycosylase treatment, a first 18-cycle PCR used universal primers M1SS and BC2_uni_R on all cDNA. For the original study's pipeline: For normalization, 1 million high-quality reads, each with a distinct molecular identifier, were randomly selected from each sample. Reads with shared molecular identifiers were discarded instead of being binned into consensus sequences. MiTCR, with a Q25 quality threshold and the strictest error-elimination algorithm, was used for CDR3 identification, clonotype clustering and error correction. A nonparametric unseen species model with Euler transformation was used to estimate a lower bound on total TCR beta diversity. TCRdb applied fastp at Q25 and MiXCR to the public reads, then kept only in-frame beta chains. Here each entry gathers all rows of one CDR3 protein and keeps the most common genes and DNA. TCRdb assigned the V and J calls; the authors' analysis was not used. The sample has hundreds of thousands of distinct CDR3 sequences on record, about 61% of them singletons. The top ten clonotypes cover roughly 26% of the sample.

The donors were roughly 39 Caucasian individuals from Russia, aged 6 to 90 years, who were systemically healthy. About 10 milliliters of peripheral blood were collected from each donor into EDTA-treated Vacutainer tubes. Ficoll-Paque density-gradient centrifugation was used to isolate PBMCs, with at least 7 million obtained per sample. Total RNA was extracted from PBMCs with Trizol reagent, with at least 6 micrograms obtained per sample. For every donor, flow cytometry on a PBMC aliquot measured the percentage of naive CD45RAhigh/CD27high T cells. This chain joins TRBV11-2 to TRBJ1-4; 8 central nucleotides agree with TRBD1. The clonotype was recovered from a man aged 40-55 years in good health. The sequenced sample consisted of blood. The base sequence is TGTGCCAGCAGCTTAGGGATCAGGGGGCCGAACGAAAAACTGTTTTTT. This codes for CASSLGIRGPNEKLFF.